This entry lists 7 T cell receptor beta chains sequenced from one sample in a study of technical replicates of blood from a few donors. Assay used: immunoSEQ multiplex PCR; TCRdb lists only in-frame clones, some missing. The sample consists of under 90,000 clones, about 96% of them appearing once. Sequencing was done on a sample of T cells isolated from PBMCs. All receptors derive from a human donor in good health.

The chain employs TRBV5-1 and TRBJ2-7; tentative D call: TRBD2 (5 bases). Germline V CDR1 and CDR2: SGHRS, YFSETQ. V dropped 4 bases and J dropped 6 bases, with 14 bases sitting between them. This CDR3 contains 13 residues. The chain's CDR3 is CASSRDSMGEQYF. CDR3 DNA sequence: TGCGCCAGCAGCCGGGATAGTATGGGCGAGCAGTACTTC.

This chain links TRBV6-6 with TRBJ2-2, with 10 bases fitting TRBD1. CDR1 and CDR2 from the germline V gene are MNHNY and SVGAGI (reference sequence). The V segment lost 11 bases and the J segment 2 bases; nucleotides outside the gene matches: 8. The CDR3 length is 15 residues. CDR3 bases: TGTGCCGGATCCGGACAGGGGGGAAACACCGGGGAGCTGTTTTTT. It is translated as CAGSGQGGNTGELFF.

The CDR3 here is CASSPGARTGSNQPQHF. The CDR3 region has the DNA TGCGCCAGCAGCCCTGGCGCAAGGACAGGGAGCAATCAGCCCCAGCATTTT. This chain links TRBV5-1 with TRBJ1-5, with 8 bases that match TRBD1. The CDR3 covers 17 residues. Trimming at V came to 4 bases and at J to 1 base, leaving 10 bases not matched to a gene. CDR1 is SGHRS and CDR2 is YFSETQ in the germline V gene.

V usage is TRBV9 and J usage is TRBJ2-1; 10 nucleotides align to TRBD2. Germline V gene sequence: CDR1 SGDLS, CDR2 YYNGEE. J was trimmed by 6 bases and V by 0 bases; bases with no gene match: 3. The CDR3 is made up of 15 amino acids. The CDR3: CASSVGTSGVNEQFF. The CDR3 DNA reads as TGTGCCAGCAGCGTAGGAACTAGCGGGGTCAATGAGCAGTTCTTC.

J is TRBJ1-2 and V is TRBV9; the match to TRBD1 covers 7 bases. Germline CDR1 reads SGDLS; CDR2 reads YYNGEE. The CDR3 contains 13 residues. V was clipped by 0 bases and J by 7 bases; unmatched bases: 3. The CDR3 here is CASSVVTGSGYTF. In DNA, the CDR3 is TGTGCCAGCAGCGTAGTGACAGGGTCTGGCTACACCTTC.

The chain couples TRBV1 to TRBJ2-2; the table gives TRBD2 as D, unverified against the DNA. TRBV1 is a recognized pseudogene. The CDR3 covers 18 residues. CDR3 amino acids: CTSSPIPRGYPNTGELFF. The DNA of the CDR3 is TGCACCAGCAGCCCTATTCCTCGAGGGTACCCGAACACCGGGGAGCTGTTTTTT.

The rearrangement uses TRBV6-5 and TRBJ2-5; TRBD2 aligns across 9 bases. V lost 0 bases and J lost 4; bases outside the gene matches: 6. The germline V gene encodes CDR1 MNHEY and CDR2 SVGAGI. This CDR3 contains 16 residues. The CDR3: CASSYSFAGGPETQYF. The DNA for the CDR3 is TGTGCCAGCAGTTACTCGTTTGCGGGAGGGCCAGAGACCCAGTACTTC.